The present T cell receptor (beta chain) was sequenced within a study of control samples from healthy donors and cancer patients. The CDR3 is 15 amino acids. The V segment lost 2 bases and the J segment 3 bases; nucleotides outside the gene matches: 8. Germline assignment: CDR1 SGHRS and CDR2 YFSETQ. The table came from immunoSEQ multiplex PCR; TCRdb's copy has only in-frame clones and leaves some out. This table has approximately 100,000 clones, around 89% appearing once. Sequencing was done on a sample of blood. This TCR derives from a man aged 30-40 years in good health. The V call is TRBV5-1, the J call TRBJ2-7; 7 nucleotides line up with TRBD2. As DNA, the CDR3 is TGCGCCAGCAGCTTTGGGGCGGGAGTCAGCTACGAGCAGTACTTC. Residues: CASSFGAGVSYEQYF.